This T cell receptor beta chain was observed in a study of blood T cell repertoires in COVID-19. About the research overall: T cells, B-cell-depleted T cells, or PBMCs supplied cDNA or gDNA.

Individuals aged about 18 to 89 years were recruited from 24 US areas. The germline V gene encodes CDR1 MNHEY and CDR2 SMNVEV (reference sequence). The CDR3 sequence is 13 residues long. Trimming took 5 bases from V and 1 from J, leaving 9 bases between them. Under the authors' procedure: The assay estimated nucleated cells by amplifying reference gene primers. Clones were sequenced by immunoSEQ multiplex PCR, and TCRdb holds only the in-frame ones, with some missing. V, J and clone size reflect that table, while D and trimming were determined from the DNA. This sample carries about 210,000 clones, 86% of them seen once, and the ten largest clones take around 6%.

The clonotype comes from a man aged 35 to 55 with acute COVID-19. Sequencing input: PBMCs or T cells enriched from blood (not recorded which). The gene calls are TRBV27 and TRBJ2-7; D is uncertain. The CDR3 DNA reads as TGTGCCAGCAGTCCTGGCTTTTCCTACGAGCAGTACTTC. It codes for CASSPGFSYEQYF.